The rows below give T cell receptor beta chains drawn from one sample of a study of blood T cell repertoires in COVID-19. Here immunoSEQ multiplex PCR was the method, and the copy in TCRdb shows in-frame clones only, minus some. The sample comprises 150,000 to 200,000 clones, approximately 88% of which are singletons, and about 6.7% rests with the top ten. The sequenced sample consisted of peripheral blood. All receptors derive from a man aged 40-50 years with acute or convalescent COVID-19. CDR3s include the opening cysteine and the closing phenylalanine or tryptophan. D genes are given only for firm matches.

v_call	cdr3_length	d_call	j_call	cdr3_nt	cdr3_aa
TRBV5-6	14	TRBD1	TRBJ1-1	TGTGCCAGCAGCTTGGTAGGGGGCGGCACAGTAGCTTTCTTT	CASSLVGGGTVAFF
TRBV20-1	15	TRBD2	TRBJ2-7	TGCAGTGCTAGTACCCGCGGGAGACTCTCCTACGAGCAGTACTTC	CSASTRGRLSYEQYF
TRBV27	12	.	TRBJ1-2	TGTGCCAGCAGTTTCCCCCCCCAGGGCTACACCTTC	CASSFPPQGYTF
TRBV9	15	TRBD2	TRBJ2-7	TGTGCCAGCAGCGGGGGGACTAGCTCCTACGACGAGCAGTACTTC	CASSGGTSSYDEQYF
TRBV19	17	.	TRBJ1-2	TGTGCCAGTAGTATCCCGCGTCCGGGGGGCGCGGGATGGGGCTACACCTTC	CASSIPRPGGAGWGYTF
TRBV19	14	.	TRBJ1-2	TGTGCCAGTAATCCCGGGGATGGAGGCTATGGCTACACCTTC	CASNPGDGGYGYTF
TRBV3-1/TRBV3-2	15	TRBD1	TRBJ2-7	TGTGCCAGCAGCCGAATCTTGGACAGGGCCTACGAGCAGTACTTC	CASSRILDRAYEQYF
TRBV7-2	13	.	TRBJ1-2	TGTGCCAGCAGCTTTGACAGGAACTATGGCTACACCTTC	CASSFDRNYGYTF
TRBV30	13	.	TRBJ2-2	TGTGCCTGGATAGGGGGGGCAACCGGGGAGCTGTTTTTT	CAWIGGATGELFF
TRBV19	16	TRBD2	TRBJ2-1	TGTGCCAGTAGTATTGTACTAGCGGGGGGCTACAATGAGCAGTTCTTC	CASSIVLAGGYNEQFF
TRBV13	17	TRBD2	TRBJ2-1	TGTGCCAGCAGCTCTAGGGGGGGTAGCGGGAGGTTACATGAGCAGTTCTTC	CASSSRGGSGRLHEQFF
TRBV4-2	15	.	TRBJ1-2	TGTGCCAGCAGCCAAGATTCACGGGGAAACTATGGCTACACCTTC	CASSQDSRGNYGYTF
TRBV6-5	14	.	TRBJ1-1	TGTGCCAGCACGTGGACCGGGGGGGACACTGAAGCTTTCTTT	CASTWTGGDTEAFF
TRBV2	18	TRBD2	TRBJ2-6	TGTGCCAGCAGTGACTCTAGCGGGGGTCTCTCTGGGGCCAACGTCCTGACTTTC	CASSDSSGGLSGANVLTF
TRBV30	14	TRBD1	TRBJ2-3	TGTGCCTGCAAACGGGACAGTGATCCTCATACGCAGTATTTT	CACKRDSDPHTQYF
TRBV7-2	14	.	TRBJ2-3	TGTGCCAGCAGCTCCCAAGGGGGCACAGATACGCAGTATTTT	CASSSQGGTDTQYF
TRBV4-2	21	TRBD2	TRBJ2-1	TGTGCCAGCAGCCAGAGCAGCGGGACTAGCGGGGGCCGGGGGGCCTACAATGAGCAGTTCTTC	CASSQSSGTSGGRGAYNEQFF
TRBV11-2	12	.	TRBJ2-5	TGTGCCAGCAGCCCACAGTTAGAGACCCAGTACTTC	CASSPQLETQYF
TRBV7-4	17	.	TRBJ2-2	TGTGCCAGCAGCTTTTTATACAGGGAACGGGCCACCGGGGAGCTGTTTTTT	CASSFLYRERATGELFF
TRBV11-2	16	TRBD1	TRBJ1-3	TGTGCCAGCAGCTCGGCAGGGGGCGCGCCTGGAAACACCATATATTTT	CASSSAGGAPGNTIYF
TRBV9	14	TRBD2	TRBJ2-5	TGTGCCAGCAGCTTGAGGACTAGCGGGGGGCCCCAGTACTTC	CASSLRTSGGPQYF
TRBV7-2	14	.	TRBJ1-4	TGTGCCAGCAGCATGGGACTGAGTAATGAAAAACTGTTTTTT	CASSMGLSNEKLFF
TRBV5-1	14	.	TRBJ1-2	TGCGCCAGCAGCTTGTCGTACGGGGAGATGGTCTACACCTTC	CASSLSYGEMVYTF
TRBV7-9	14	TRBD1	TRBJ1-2	TGTGCCAGCAGCCCAGGGGACAGGGGCTATGGCTACACCTTC	CASSPGDRGYGYTF
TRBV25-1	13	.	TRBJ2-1	TGTGCCAGCAGTGGGCTAGCGAACAATGAGCAGTTCTTC	CASSGLANNEQFF
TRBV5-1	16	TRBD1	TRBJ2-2	TGCGCCAGCAGCTTGACCGGGACAGCGAACACCGGGGAGCTGTTTTTT	CASSLTGTANTGELFF
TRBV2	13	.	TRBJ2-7	TGTGCCAGCAGTGTTAAAAGGGGCTACGAGCAGTACTTC	CASSVKRGYEQYF
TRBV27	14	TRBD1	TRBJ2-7	TGTGCCAGCAGTTTCCGTTCCGACAGGGATCAGCAGTACTTC	CASSFRSDRDQQYF